Below, 2 T cell receptor beta chains from the same sample are listed, as sequenced in a study of PD-1 blockade in classical Hodgkin lymphoma (dated by TCRdb to the early 2020s). Interpreted using the paper, the time point label stands for: cycle 2 day 1 (C2D1) of nivolumab. Every trial patient had relapsed after autologous stem cell transplantation, and cohorts A, B and C differed in prior brentuximab vedotin exposure. Library construction relied on the immunoSEQ multiplex PCR assay. Here the immuneACCESS table is served through TCRdb, limited to in-frame sequences with V and J called. Missing clones are a known gap in these copies; in checked studies unresolved V genes cover under half, and the rest lacks a known reason. The sample table lists 37,000 or so clones, almost 90% of them with a count of one. Jointly, the top ten make up 7.7% of the sample. This sample comprised peripheral blood mononuclear cells (PBMCs), obtained before the second cycle of nivolumab. Receptors originate from a human donor with classical Hodgkin lymphoma.

The J gene is TRBJ2-3, the V gene TRBV11-3, with TRBD2 identical over 14 bases. Germline V gives CDR1 SGHNT, CDR2 YENEEA. Trimming at V came to 6 bases and at J to 5 bases, leaving 4 bases not matched to a gene. The CDR3 is 15 residues long. CDR3 residues: CASRPGTSGRDTQYF. The CDR3 region has the DNA TGTGCCAGCAGACCCGGGACTAGCGGGAGAGATACGCAGTATTTT.

V and J are TRBV21-1 and TRBJ2-3; TRBD1, the D gene given by the table, was not confirmed from the DNA. TRBV21-1 is a recognized pseudogene. The CDR3 has 15 amino acids. This CDR3 is CASSLQGNVTDTQYF. CDR3 sequence (DNA): TGTGCCAGCAGCTTACAGGGGAACGTGACAGATACGCAGTATTTT.